The next 24 T cell receptor beta chains were all read from a single sample in a study of T cell repertoires in cytomegalovirus infection (dated by TCRdb to the late 2010s). The data were produced on an Illumina HiSeq 1500. In-frame beta chains were kept once TCRdb had trimmed the public reads at Q25 with fastp and called clones with MiXCR. All rows with the same CDR3 protein become a single entry with the most common DNA and genes. This sample lists 350,000 to 550,000 distinct CDR3 sequences; under 40% were detected once. Of the sample, roughly 13% falls within the top ten clones. Source material: PBMCs. These receptors all come from a human donor in good health (CMV status not recorded). Some clones in this sample may be carry-over from other donors' samples.

Concerning this clonotype itself: The germline gene is not matched at one end of the junction; a read error may be the cause. J is TRBJ2-2 and V is TRBV11-1; possible D gene TRBD2, 5 bases. The CDR3 spans 14 residues. Germline V CDR1 and CDR2: SGHAT, FQDESV (reference sequence). The CDR3 DNA sequence: TGTGCCAGCAGCTTAGTAGGAGGATCCGGGGAGCGGTTTTTT. Amino acid sequence: CASSLVGGSGERFF.

Details on this clonotype: A read error may be the cause here, since a much bigger clone is one base away. This rearrangement joins TRBV11-2 to TRBJ2-7; possible D gene TRBD1, 7 bases. Germline values: CDR1 SGHAT, CDR2 FQNNGV. The CDR3 has 15 residues. V dropped 4 bases and J dropped 6 bases, with 19 bases sitting between them. The CDR3 region is CASSSIGAGGSEQYF. CDR3 sequence (DNA): TGTGCCAGCAGCTCCATCGGGGCAGGGGGGTCCGAGCAGTACTTC.

This chain uses TRBV25-1 with TRBJ2-7; D ambiguous. The V gene's germline CDR1 is MGHDK and CDR2 SYGVNS. Deletions cut 1 base from V and 4 bases from J, with 14 bases between. The CDR3 is made up of 15 amino acids. CDR3 sequence reads: CASSEWATAEYEQYF. The CDR3 region has the DNA TGTGCCAGCAGTGAATGGGCTACCGCAGAGTACGAGCAGTACTTC.

The genes are TRBV12-3 or TRBV12-4 and TRBJ2-7, with 9 bases aligning to TRBD2. The V gene end was trimmed by 7 bases and the J gene end by 2 bases; junction bases not matched to a gene: 6. This CDR3 comprises 14 residues. The CDR3 spells CASKRGAPPYEQYF. CDR3 in DNA: TGTGCCAGCAAGCGGGGGGCCCCCCCCTACGAGCAGTACTTC.

The chain's CDR3 is CTISLQHRNTGELFF. CDR3 in DNA: TGTACCATCAGCTTACAGCACAGGAACACCGGGGAGCTGTTTTTT. The J gene is TRBJ2-2, the V gene TRBV7-8; D remains unclear. The CDR3 has 15 amino acids. CDR1 is SGHVS and CDR2 is FQNEAQ in the germline V gene.

This chain connects TRBV7-6 to TRBJ1-1, with 10 bases fitting TRBD1. This CDR3 has 15 residues. V shed 1 base and J 4 bases; nucleotides not matched to a gene: 3. Germline V CDR1 and CDR2: SGHVS, FNYEAQ. The CDR3 protein is CASSLGTGGITEAFF. The DNA for the CDR3 is TGTGCCAGCAGCTTAGGGACAGGGGGTATCACTGAAGCTTTCTTT.

There are a few counts of this clonotype. The gene calls are TRBV28 and TRBJ2-5; D unresolved. CDR1 and CDR2 (germline): MDHEN, SYDVKM. V was shortened by 2 bases and J by 4 bases, with 5 bases between the two germline ends. The CDR3 covers 12 residues. The CDR3: CASSLNGETQYF. CDR3 nucleotides: TGTGCCAGCAGTTTAAATGGAGAGACCCAGTACTTC.

The V gene is TRBV12-3 or TRBV12-4, the J gene TRBJ1-1; 7 bases agree with TRBD1. The CDR3 is 15 amino acids. The ends lost 6 bases at V and 2 bases at J; junction bases unmatched: 9. This CDR3 reads CASSPNRDRNTEAFF. The CDR3 DNA is TGTGCCAGCAGCCCTAACCGGGACAGAAACACTGAAGCTTTCTTT.

This rearrangement joins TRBV28 to TRBJ2-7; D call uncertain. V was clipped by 6 bases and J by 3 bases, with 18 bases between them. Germline-derived CDR1 and CDR2 are MDHEN and SYDVKM. The CDR3 contains 15 residues. CDR3 in amino acids: CASSEPRGKNYEQYF. CDR3 in DNA: TGTGCCAGCAGCGAACCCCGCGGTAAGAACTACGAGCAGTACTTC.

The chain carries TRBV7-2 and TRBJ2-1; D is perhaps TRBD2 (8 bases). The CDR3 consists of 21 residues. CDR1 is SGHTA and CDR2 is FQGNSA in the germline V gene. The V end was cut by 1 base, the J end by 3 bases, with 28 bases between. As DNA, the CDR3 is TGTGCCAGCAGCTTAGGAGAAGGGGGCAAAATAGCGGGGATTAACTACAATGAGCAGTTCTTC. Amino acids: CASSLGEGGKIAGINYNEQFF. The full variable domain, with the rest looked up from reference TRBV7-2 and TRBJ2-1, is GAGVSQSPSNKVTEKGKDVELRCDPISGHTALYWYRQSLGQGLEFLIYFQGNSAPDKSGLPSDRFSAERTGGSVSTLTIQRTQQEDSAVYLCASSLGEGGKIAGINYNEQFFGPGTRLTVL.

This sequence joins TRBV6-8 and TRBJ2-5; 11 nucleotides agree with TRBD2. This CDR3 is built from 16 residues. Looked up from germline, CDR1 is MNHGY and CDR2 is SAAAGT. With V trimmed by 2 bases and J by 4 bases, 6 bases remained unmatched. CDR3 sequence reads: CASSYRASGGRETQYF. The CDR3 coding sequence is TGTGCCAGCAGTTACAGGGCTAGCGGGGGGAGAGAGACCCAGTACTTC.

This clonotype was seen more than once but under ten times. The chain links TRBV5-1 to TRBJ1-4; D call uncertain. Trimming took off 4 bases at V and 0 bases at J, with 13 bases between the two ends. This CDR3 spans 16 amino acids. Per the germline V gene, CDR1 is SGHRS and CDR2 is YFSETQ. Here the CDR3 reads CASSKKSQSTNEKLFF. CDR3 DNA: TGCGCCAGCAGCAAGAAGAGCCAGTCAACTAATGAAAAACTGTTTTTT.

In this sample, this clonotype turned up many times. This sequence joins TRBV6-1 and TRBJ2-3, with D perhaps matching TRBD1 (6 bases). CDR3 length equals 17 residues. CDR1 and CDR2 (germline): MNHNS, SASEGT. Deletions cut 3 bases from V and 2 bases from J, with 18 bases between. For the CDR3, the DNA is TGTGCCAGCAGTGAGCCGGACGGACAGCCTCACACAGATACGCAGTATTTT. Translated, it gives CASSEPDGQPHTDTQYF.

The chain is built from TRBV7-9 and TRBJ1-1; maybe TRBD1 (6 bases). The CDR3 covers 15 residues. Germline V gives CDR1 SEHNR, CDR2 FQNEAQ (reference sequence). V was cut by 5 bases and J by 1 base, with 14 bases left in between. The CDR3 loop reads CASSAPGHPNTEAFF. The CDR3 bases are TGTGCCAGCAGCGCCCCGGGACACCCGAACACTGAAGCTTTCTTT.

CDR3 sequence (DNA): TGCAGTGCTAGAGGGGGCGGGACTAGTTTAGATACGCAGTATTTT. Translation: CSARGGGTSLDTQYF. This chain connects TRBV20-1 to TRBJ2-3; 8 bases agree with TRBD2. The CDR3 consists of 15 residues. Germline trimming cut 1 base from V and 5 bases from J; bases unmatched to any gene: 8. Germline V gene data show CDR1 as DFQATT and CDR2 as SNEGSKA (reference sequence).

The J gene is TRBJ1-4, the V gene TRBV6-6; D may be TRBD1 (5 bases). Trimming stripped 6 bases from V and 8 bases from J, with 16 bases between. This CDR3 contains 14 residues. CDR1 and CDR2 (germline): MNHNY, SVGAGI (reference sequence). The CDR3 coding sequence is TGTGCCAGCAGGTTAGGGGATGTGTACGAAAAACTGTTTTTT. It yields the protein CASRLGDVYEKLFF.

Only a few counts were recorded for this clonotype. V gene TRBV24-1 combines with J gene TRBJ2-2, with D tentatively TRBD2 (5 bases). V lost 4 bases and J 5 bases, leaving 19 bases between the germline ends. CDR3 length: 17 amino acids. In germline, CDR1 is KGHDR, CDR2 SFDVKD. CDR3: CATSDQRLRGGTGELFF. In nucleotides, the CDR3 is TGTGCCACCAGTGACCAAAGACTACGCGGCGGGACCGGGGAGCTGTTTTTT.

This clonotype has a handful of counts. V usage is TRBV19 and J usage is TRBJ2-1, with 15 positions matching TRBD2. This CDR3 is 16 amino acids long. J was trimmed by 3 bases and V by 6 bases; bases with no gene match: 3. In germline, CDR1 is LNHDA, CDR2 SQIVND (reference sequence). The CDR3 DNA reads TGTGCCAGTAGCAGGACTAGCGGGGGGGTCTACAATGAGCAGTTCTTC. This codes for CASSRTSGGVYNEQFF.

The gene calls are TRBV7-9 and TRBJ1-2; unclear D gene. The CDR3 spans 15 residues. V was shortened by 1 base and J by 4 bases, with 13 bases between the two germline ends. CDR1 and CDR2 from the germline V gene are SEHNR and FQNEAQ (reference sequence). DNA of the CDR3: TGTGCCAGCAGCTTAGAAGGTGTAGGAACCTATGGCTACACCTTC. Translating it yields CASSLEGVGTYGYTF.

The chain couples TRBV28 to TRBJ1-4; 11 positions match TRBD1. There are 16 residues in the CDR3. J gave up 4 bases and V 5 bases, and 6 bases lay outside the gene matches. The germline CDR1 and CDR2 sequences are MDHEN and SYDVKM. The CDR3 loop is CASSRTGGEINEKLFF. The CDR3 DNA reads TGTGCCAGCAGTCGGACAGGGGGCGAAATTAATGAAAAACTGTTTTTT.

The sample holds many counts of this clonotype. V gene TRBV6-1 combines with J gene TRBJ1-1, with 7 bases fitting TRBD1. J was trimmed by 4 bases and V by 4 bases; bases with no gene match: 0. The CDR3 sequence is 12 residues long. CDR1 is MNHNS and CDR2 is SASEGT in the germline V gene. In nucleotides, the CDR3 is TGTGCCAGCAGTGCAGGGGGCACTGAAGCTTTCTTT. Amino acid sequence: CASSAGGTEAFF.

V and J are TRBV15 and TRBJ1-2; 8 bases fit TRBD1. The V and J ends lost 3 bases and 3 bases, in that order; junction bases with no gene match: 9. CDR3 length: 16 amino acids. CDR1 LNHNV and CDR2 YYDKDF come from the germline V gene (reference sequence). The CDR3 protein is CATSSKTGDLYYGYTF. The CDR3 nucleotides are TGTGCCACCAGCAGCAAGACAGGGGATCTTTACTATGGCTACACCTTC.

In its sample, this clonotype was seen a few times. The CDR3 DNA reads TGCAGTGCTAGAGGTATAGGGACAGGGGACTACGAGCAGTACTTC. The encoded protein is CSARGIGTGDYEQYF. J is TRBJ2-7 and V is TRBV20-1, with 10 nucleotides matching TRBD1. The CDR3 is 15 amino acids. Germline-derived CDR1 and CDR2 are DFQATT and SNEGSKA (reference sequence). The J segment lost 3 bases and the V segment lost 1 base, leaving 6 bases of the junction unmatched.

This clonotype was counted a few times. V usage is TRBV5-4 and J usage is TRBJ1-1, with TRBD1 matching over 7 bases. J lost 3 bases, V lost 4 bases, and 3 bases had no gene match. The CDR3 length is 13 residues. The germline CDR1 and CDR2 sequences are SGHNT and YYREEE (reference sequence). CDR3 region: CASSQGGDTEAFF. DNA of the CDR3: TGTGCCAGCAGCCAGGGGGGAGACACTGAAGCTTTCTTT.